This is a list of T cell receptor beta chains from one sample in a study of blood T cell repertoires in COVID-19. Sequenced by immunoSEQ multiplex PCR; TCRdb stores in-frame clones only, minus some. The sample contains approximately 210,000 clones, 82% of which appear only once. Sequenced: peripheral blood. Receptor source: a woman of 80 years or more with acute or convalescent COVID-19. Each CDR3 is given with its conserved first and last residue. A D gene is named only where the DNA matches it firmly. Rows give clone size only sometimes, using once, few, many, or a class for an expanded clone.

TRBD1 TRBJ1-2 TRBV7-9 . TGTGCCAGCAGCTGGACAGGGGGGACCTATGGCTACACCTTC CASSWTGGTYGYTF
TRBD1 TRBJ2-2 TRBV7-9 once TGTGCCAGCAGCCCGACAGGGACGAACACCGGGGAGCTGTTTTTT CASSPTGTNTGELFF
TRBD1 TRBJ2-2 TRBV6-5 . TGTGCCAGCAGTTTAGACAGGGCCGGGGAGCTGTTTTTT CASSLDRAGELFF
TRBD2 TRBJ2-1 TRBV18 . TGTGCCAGCTCGCGGGGGGCAAGCGGAGGGGATGAGCAGTTCTTC CASSRGASGGDEQFF
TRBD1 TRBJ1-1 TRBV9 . TGTGCCAGCAGCGGGAGACAGGGCCGGAACACTGAAGCTTTCTTT CASSGRQGRNTEAFF
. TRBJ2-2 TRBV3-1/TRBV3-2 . TGTGCCAGCAGCCCCCCCTTTGACACCGGGGAGCTGTTTTTT CASSPPFDTGELFF
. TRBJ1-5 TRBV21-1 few TGTGCCAGCAGCAACCGCGGGACAGGGGCCCATCAGCCCCAGCATTTT CASSNRGTGAHQPQHF
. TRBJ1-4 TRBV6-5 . TGTGCCAGCACCCCGGGGGAGCCAACTAATGAAAAACTGTTTTTT CASTPGEPTNEKLFF
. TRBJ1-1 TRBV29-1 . TGCAGCGTTGAGTCGCCAGGGGCGGGCACTGAAGCTTTCTTT CSVESPGAGTEAFF
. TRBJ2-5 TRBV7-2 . TGTGCCAGCAGCTTAGCTGGCTCCCAAGAGACCCAGTACTTC CASSLAGSQETQYF
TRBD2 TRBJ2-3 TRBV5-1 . TGCGCCAGCAGCTCTGGACTAGCGGGGACGAGCACAGATACGCAGTATTTT CASSSGLAGTSTDTQYF
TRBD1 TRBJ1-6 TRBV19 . TGTGCCAGTAGTATGGTGACGGGACAGGGTTTTCATTCACCCCTCCACTTT CASSMVTGQGFHSPLHF
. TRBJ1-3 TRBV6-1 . TGTGCCAGCAGTGAGACTCTGAGCTCTGGAAACACCATATATTTT CASSETLSSGNTIYF
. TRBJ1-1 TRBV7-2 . TGTGCCAGCAGCTTAGTAGAAGATACTGAAGCTTTCTTT CASSLVEDTEAFF
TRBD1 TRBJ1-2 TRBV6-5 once TGTGCCGTAACAGGGGGCGCGTACTATGGCTACACCTTC CAVTGGAYYGYTF
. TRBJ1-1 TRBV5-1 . TGCGCCAGCAGTCGGGACACACGGAACACTGAAGCTTTCTTT CASSRDTRNTEAFF
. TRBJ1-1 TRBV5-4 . TGTGCCAGCAGCTTTTCGCCGGAGGCTAGGACTGAAGCTTTCTTT CASSFSPEARTEAFF
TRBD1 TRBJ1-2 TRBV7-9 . TGTGCCAGCAACAAATTGGGACAGGGAAACCATGGCTACACCTTC CASNKLGQGNHGYTF
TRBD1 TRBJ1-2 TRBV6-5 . TGTGCCAGCAGGGCACACCAGGGGGCGGGTTATGGCTACACCTTC CASRAHQGAGYGYTF
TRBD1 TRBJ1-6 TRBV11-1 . TGTGCCAGCAGCTCCTCCGGGACAGGGGGCCTTTCACCCCTCCACTTT CASSSSGTGGLSPLHF
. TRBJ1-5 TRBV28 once TGTGCCAGCAGCCCTACGGGGGGGGGCAGTCAGCCCCAGCATTTT CASSPTGGGSQPQHF
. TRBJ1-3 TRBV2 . TGTGCCAGCAGGGCCACCCCTGGAAACACCATATATTTT CASRATPGNTIYF
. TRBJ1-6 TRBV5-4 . TGTGCCAGCAGCTTGGCCCCCAGGGGATACTCACCCCTCCACTTT CASSLAPRGYSPLHF
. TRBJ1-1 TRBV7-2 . TGTGCCAGCACCCCAGGGCAATGGGTCACTGAAGCTTTCTTT CASTPGQWVTEAFF
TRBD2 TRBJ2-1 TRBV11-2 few TGTGCCAGCAGCCCCAGGACTAGCGGGGAGAACAATGAGCAGTTCTTC CASSPRTSGENNEQFF
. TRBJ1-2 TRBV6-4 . TGTGCCAGCATTAGACAGAATAACTATGGCTACACCTTC CASIRQNNYGYTF
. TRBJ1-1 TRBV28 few TGTGCCAGCAGTGGGGAACACAGGGAACAAATGAACACTGAAGCTTTCTTT CASSGEHREQMNTEAFF
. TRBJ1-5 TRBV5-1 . TGCGCCAGCAGCTTGGAAGGAGCACCTCGTCAGCCCCAGCATTTT CASSLEGAPRQPQHF
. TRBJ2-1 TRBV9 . TGTGCCAGCAGCCCTAGGGGGGGGGAGTCCTACAATGAGCAGTTCTTC CASSPRGGESYNEQFF
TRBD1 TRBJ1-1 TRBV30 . TGTGCCGGACCTACCGGGACAGGGGGAGATACTGAAGCTTTCTTT CAGPTGTGGDTEAFF
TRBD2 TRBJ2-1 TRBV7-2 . TGTGCCAGCAGCTTAGAATGGACTAGCGGGGGTTTGAATGAGCAGTTCTTC CASSLEWTSGGLNEQFF
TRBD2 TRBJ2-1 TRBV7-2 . TGTGCCAGCAGCTTAGGCGCGGGGGGATACAATGAGCAGTTCTTC CASSLGAGGYNEQFF
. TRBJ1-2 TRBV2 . TGTGCCAGCAGCGTGATTTCCGGTGGCTACACCTTC CASSVISGGYTF
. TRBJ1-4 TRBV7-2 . TGTGCCAGCAGCTTAGACAGGGCTAATGAAAAACTGTTTTTT CASSLDRANEKLFF
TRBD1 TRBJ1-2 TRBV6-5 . TGTGCCAGCAGTTACCCTAAGACAGGGGGCGTTAGCTACACCTTC CASSYPKTGGVSYTF
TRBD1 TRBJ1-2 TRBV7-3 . TGTGCCAGCAGCTTAAACCCACAGGGGTTGGACTATGGCTACACCTTC CASSLNPQGLDYGYTF
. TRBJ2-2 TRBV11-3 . TGTGCCAGCGCTAGGGGGTGGAACACCGGGGAGCTGTTTTTT CASARGWNTGELFF
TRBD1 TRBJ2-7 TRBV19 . TGTGCCAGTAGTCAGGACAGGGATGGAGAGCAGTACTTC CASSQDRDGEQYF
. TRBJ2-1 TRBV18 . TGTGCCAGCTCACTAGAGTACAATGAGCAGTTCTTC CASSLEYNEQFF
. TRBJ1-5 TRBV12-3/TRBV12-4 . TGTGCCAGCAGCTTCCCAGGGTGGTCCCAGCATTTT CASSFPGWSQHF
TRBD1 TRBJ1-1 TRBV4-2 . TGTGCCAGCAGCCGAGAGACAGGGACGAACACTGAAGCTTTCTTT CASSRETGTNTEAFF
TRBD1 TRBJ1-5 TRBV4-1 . TGCGCCAGCAGCCAAGCTCTCGGGACAGGCGCCGGGCCCCAGCATTTT CASSQALGTGAGPQHF
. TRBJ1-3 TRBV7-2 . TGTGCCAGCACCCCCGGGGGAAGAAACACCATATATTTT CASTPGGRNTIYF
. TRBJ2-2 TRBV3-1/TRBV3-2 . TGTGCCAGCAGCCAAACTGCGAACACCGGGGAGCTGTTTTTT CASSQTANTGELFF
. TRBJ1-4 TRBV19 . TGTGCCAGCCGTCGTGGGGGCCTAAATGAAAAACTGTTTTTT CASRRGGLNEKLFF
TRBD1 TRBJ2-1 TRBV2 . TGTGCCAGCATCCCAGACAGGGACAGCTACAATGAGCAGTTCTTC CASIPDRDSYNEQFF
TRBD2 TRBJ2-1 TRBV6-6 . TGTGCCAGCAGTTCCCAACTAGCGGTAGGGGAGCAGTTCTTC CASSSQLAVGEQFF
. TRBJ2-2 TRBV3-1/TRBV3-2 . TGTGCCAGCAGCCAAGACAGCAGGGGCACCGGGGAGCTGTTTTTT CASSQDSRGTGELFF
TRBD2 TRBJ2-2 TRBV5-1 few TGCGCCAGCAGTGGACTAGCGGCTACCGGGGAGCTGTTTTTT CASSGLAATGELFF
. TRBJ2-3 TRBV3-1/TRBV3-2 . TGTGCCAGCAGCCAAGATGGTAGGACAATGAATACGCAGTATTTT CASSQDGRTMNTQYF
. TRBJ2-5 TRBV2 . TGTGCCAGCAGTGATCTGAGGCGGGGGCAGAGTGAGACCCAGTACTTC CASSDLRRGQSETQYF
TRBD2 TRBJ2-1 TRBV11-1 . TGTGCCAGCAGCATACTAGCGGGGGGACTCAATGAGCAGTTCTTC CASSILAGGLNEQFF
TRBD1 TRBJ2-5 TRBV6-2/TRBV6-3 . TGTGCCAGCAGTTACTCGCCATTCGGGACAGGGGGAGAGACCCAGTACTTC CASSYSPFGTGGETQYF
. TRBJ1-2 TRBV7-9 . TGTGCCAGCAGCTTAGGGACAGCACCTAACTATGGCTACACCTTC CASSLGTAPNYGYTF
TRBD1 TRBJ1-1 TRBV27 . TGTGCCAGCAGTTTTCAGGCAGGGGGGTACCGTGAAGCTTTCTTT CASSFQAGGYREAFF
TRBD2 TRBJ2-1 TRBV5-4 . TGTGCCAGCAGCATCGGACTAGCGGGGGGGGCCTACAATGAGCAGTTCTTC CASSIGLAGGAYNEQFF
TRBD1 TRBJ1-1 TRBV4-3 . TGCGCCAGCAGCCAAAAGACAGGGTTGGGCACTGAAGCTTTCTTT CASSQKTGLGTEAFF